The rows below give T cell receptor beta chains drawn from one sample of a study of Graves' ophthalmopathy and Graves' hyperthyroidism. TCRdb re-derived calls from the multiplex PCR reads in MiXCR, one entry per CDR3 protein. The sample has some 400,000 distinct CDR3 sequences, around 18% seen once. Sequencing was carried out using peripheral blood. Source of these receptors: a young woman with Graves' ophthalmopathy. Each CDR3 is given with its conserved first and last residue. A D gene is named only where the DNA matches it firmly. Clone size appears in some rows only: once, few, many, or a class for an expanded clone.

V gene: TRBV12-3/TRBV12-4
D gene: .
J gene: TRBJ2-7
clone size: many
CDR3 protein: CASRDNSYEQYF
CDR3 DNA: TGTGCCAGCAGGGACAACTCCTACGAGCAGTACTTC

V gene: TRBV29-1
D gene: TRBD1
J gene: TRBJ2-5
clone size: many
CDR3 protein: CSVEDRGETQYF
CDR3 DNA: TGCAGCGTTGAGGACAGGGGAGAGACCCAGTACTTC

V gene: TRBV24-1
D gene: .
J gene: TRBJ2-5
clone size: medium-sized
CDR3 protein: CATSDLELDQETQYF
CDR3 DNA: TGTGCCACCAGTGATTTGGAGCTAGACCAAGAGACCCAGTACTTC

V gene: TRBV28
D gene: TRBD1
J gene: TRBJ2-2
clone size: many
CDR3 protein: CASREGARSRDTGELFF
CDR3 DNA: TGTGCCAGCAGAGAGGGGGCAAGATCGCGGGACACCGGGGAGCTGTTTTTT

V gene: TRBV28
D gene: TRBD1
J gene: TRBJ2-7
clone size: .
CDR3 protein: CASGTGGGEQYF
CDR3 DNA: TGTGCCAGCGGGACAGGGGGCGGCGAGCAGTACTTC

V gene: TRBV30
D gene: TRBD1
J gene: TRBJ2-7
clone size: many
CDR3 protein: CAWSEGTGVIYEQYF
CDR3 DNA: TGTGCCTGGAGTGAGGGGACAGGGGTGATCTACGAGCAGTACTTC

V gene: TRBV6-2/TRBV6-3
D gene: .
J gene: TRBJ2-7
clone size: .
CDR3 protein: CAISGLPNEQYF
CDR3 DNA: TGTGCCATCTCCGGACTGCCTAACGAGCAGTACTTC

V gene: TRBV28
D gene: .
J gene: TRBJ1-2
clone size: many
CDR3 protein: CASSFGREDGYTF
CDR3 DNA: TGTGCCAGCAGTTTCGGGAGGGAGGATGGCTACACCTTC

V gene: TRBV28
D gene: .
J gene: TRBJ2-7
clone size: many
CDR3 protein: CASSPQPGRSYEQYF
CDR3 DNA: TGTGCCAGCAGTCCCCAACCGGGACGGTCCTACGAGCAGTACTTC

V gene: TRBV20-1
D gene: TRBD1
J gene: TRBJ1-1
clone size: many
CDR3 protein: CSPDRGQVGFINTEAFF
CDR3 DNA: TGCAGCCCAGACAGGGGCCAAGTCGGCTTTATCAACACTGAAGCTTTCTTT

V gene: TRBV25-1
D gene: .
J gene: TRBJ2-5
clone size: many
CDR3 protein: CASSELKVSETQYF
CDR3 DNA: TGTGCCAGCAGTGAATTGAAGGTATCGGAGACCCAGTACTTC

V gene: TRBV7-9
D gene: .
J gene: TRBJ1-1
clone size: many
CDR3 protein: CASSPGGERTEAFF
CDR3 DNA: TGTGCCAGCAGCCCCGGGGGGGAAAGAACTGAAGCTTTCTTT

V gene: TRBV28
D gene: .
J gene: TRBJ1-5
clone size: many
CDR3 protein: CASSFWRGMGLNQPQHF
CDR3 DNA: TGTGCCAGCAGTTTTTGGCGGGGTATGGGCCTCAATCAGCCCCAGCATTTT

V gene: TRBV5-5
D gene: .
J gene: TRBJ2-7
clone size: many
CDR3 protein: CASSLEGRHSYEQYF
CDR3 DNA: TGTGCCAGCAGCTTGGAGGGAAGACACTCCTACGAGCAGTACTTC

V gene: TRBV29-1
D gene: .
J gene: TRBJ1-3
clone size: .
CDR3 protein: CSADDSGNTIYF
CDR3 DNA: TGCAGCGCGGACGACTCTGGAAACACCATATATTTT

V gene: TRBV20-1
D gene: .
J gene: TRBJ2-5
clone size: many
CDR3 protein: CSASFRVQETQYF
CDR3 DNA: TGCAGTGCTAGTTTTCGCGTGCAAGAGACCCAGTACTTC

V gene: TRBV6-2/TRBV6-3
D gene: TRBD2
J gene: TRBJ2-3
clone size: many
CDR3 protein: CASSSPPSTSGSKTDTQYF
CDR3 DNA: TGTGCCAGCAGTTCCCCGCCTTCGACTAGCGGGAGCAAAACAGATACGCAGTATTTT

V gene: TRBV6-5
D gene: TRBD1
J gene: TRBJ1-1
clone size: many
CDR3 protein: CASSYSSQGGTEAFF
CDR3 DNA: TGTGCCAGCAGTTACTCGAGCCAGGGGGGCACTGAAGCTTTCTTT

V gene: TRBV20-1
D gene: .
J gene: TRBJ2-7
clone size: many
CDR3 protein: CSASDRYEQYF
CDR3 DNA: TGCAGTGCTAGTGACAGGTACGAGCAGTACTTC

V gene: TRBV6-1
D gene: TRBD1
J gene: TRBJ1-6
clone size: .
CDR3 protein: CASRQRTGQSPLHF
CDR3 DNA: TGTGCCAGCAGACAGAGGACAGGGCAATCACCCCTCCACTTT

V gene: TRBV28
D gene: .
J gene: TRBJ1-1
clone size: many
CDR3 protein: CASSYTGRYEAFF
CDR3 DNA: TGTGCCAGCAGTTACACAGGACGGTATGAAGCTTTCTTT

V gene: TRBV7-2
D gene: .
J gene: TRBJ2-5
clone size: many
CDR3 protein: CASSLGSGVETQYF
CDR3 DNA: TGTGCCAGCAGCTTAGGTTCAGGGGTAGAGACCCAGTACTTC

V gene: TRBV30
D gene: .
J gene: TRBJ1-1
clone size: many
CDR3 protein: CAWSVSRVNTEAFF
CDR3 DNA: TGTGCCTGGAGTGTTTCCAGGGTGAACACTGAAGCTTTCTTT

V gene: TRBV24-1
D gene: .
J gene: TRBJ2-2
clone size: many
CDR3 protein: CATSDGTELKTNTGELFF
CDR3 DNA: TGTGCCACCAGTGATGGGACCGAGCTCAAAACCAACACCGGGGAGCTGTTTTTT

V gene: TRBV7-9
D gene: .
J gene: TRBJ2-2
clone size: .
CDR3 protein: CASSFTGENTGELFF
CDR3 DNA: TGTGCCAGCAGCTTCACCGGGGAAAACACCGGGGAGCTGTTTTTT

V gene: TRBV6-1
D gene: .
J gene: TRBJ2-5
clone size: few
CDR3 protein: CASSRGILQETQYF
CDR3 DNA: TGTGCCAGCAGTCGGGGGATTCTCCAAGAGACCCAGTACTTC

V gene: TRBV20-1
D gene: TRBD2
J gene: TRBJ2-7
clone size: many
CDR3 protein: CSASTSGSSYEQYF
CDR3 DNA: TGCAGTGCTAGCACTAGCGGAAGCTCCTACGAGCAGTACTTC

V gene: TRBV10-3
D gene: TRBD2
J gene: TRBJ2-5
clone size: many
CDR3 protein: CAAGSGTSGLGAQYF
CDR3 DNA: TGTGCCGCAGGTTCCGGGACTAGCGGGCTCGGGGCCCAGTACTTC

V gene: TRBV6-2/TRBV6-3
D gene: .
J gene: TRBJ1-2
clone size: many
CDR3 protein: CASSYRRHAETTGYTF
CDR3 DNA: TGTGCCAGCAGTTACCGAAGACATGCAGAAACTACTGGCTACACCTTC

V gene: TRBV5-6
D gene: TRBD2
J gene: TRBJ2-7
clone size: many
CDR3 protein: CASSWAGDEQYF
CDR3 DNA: TGTGCCAGCAGCTGGGCGGGGGACGAGCAGTACTTC

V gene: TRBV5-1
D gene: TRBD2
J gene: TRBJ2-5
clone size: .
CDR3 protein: CASSQFLAGGTPRETQYF
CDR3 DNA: TGCGCCAGCAGCCAGTTCCTAGCGGGGGGTACCCCTCGAGAGACCCAGTACTTC

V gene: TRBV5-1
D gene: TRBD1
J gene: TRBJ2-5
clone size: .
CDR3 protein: CASSERAGGLKTQYF
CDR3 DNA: TGCGCCAGCAGCGAAAGGGCAGGGGGTCTGAAGACCCAGTACTTC

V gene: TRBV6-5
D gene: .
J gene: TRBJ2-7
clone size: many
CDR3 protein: CASGDSWESYEQYF
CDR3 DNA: TGTGCCAGCGGAGACAGTTGGGAGTCCTACGAGCAGTACTTC

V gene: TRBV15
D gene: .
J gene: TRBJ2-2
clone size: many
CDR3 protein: CATSRESVDLTGELFF
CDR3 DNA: TGTGCCACCAGCAGAGAGAGTGTGGACCTCACCGGGGAGCTGTTTTTT

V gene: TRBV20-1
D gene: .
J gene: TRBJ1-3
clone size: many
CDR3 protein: CSASGFLESSYSGNTIYF
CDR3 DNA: TGCAGTGCTAGTGGATTTCTGGAGTCCTCCTACTCTGGAAACACCATATATTTT

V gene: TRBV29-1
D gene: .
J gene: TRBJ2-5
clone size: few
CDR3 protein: CSVERGTETQYF
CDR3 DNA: TGCAGCGTTGAGAGGGGAACGGAGACCCAGTACTTC

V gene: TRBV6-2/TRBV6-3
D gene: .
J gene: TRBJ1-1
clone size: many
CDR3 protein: CASSEVPIQITEAFF
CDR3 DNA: TGTGCCAGCAGCGAGGTACCCATACAGATCACTGAAGCTTTCTTT

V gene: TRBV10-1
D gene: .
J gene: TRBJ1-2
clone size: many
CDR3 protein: CASSPAWDYGYTF
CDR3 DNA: TGCGCCAGCAGCCCAGCTTGGGACTATGGCTACACCTTC

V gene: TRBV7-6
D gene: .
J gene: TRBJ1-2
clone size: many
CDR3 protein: CASSSQITGSGYTF
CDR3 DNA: TGTGCCAGCAGCTCTCAGATAACGGGGAGCGGCTACACCTTC

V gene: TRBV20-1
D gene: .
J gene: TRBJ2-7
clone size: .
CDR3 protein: CSATGTGTYEQYF
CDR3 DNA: TGCAGTGCGACCGGGACCGGAACTTACGAGCAGTACTTC

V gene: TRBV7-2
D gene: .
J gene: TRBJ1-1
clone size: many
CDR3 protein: CASSPGYTEAFF
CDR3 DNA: TGCGCCAGCAGCCCAGGCTACACTGAAGCTTTCTTT

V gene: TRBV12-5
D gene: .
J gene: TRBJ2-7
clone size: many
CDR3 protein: CASGLASLLCYEQYF
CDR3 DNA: TGTGCTAGTGGTTTGGCCTCCCTGCTATGCTACGAGCAGTACTTC

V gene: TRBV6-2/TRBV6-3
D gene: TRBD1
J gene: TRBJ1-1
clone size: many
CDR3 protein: CASSLQGVDTEAFF
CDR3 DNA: TGTGCCAGCAGTTTACAGGGGGTGGACACTGAAGCTTTCTTT

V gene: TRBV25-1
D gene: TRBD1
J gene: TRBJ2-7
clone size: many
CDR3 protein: CASEGSPGTGGSYEQYF
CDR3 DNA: TGTGCCAGCGAAGGATCCCCCGGGACAGGGGGATCCTACGAGCAGTACTTC

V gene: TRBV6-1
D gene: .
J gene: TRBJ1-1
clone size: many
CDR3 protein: CASKSPGGRAEAFF
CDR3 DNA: TGTGCCAGTAAGTCCCCGGGCGGGAGGGCCGAAGCTTTCTTT

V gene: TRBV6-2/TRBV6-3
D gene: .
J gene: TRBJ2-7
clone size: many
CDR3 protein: CASLGRGVYYEQYF
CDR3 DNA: TGTGCCAGCCTGGGCAGGGGGGTCTACTACGAGCAGTACTTC

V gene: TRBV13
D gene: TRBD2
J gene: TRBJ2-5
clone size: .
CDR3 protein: CASSSGGAPQYF
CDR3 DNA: TGTGCCAGCAGCTCGGGGGGAGCGCCCCAGTACTTC

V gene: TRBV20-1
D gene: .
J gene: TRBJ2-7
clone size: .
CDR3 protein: CSALKGSSYEQYF
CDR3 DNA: TGCAGTGCTCTCAAGGGGTCCTCCTACGAGCAGTACTTC

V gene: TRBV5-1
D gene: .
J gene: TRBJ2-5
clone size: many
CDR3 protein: CASSEGHLGLRETQYF
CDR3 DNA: TGCGCCAGCAGCGAAGGTCATCTTGGCCTCCGGGAGACCCAGTACTTC

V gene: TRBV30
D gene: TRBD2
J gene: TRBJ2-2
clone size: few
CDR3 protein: CAWSVHAGVVTGELFF
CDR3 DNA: TGTGCCTGGAGTGTACACGCGGGAGTTGTCACCGGGGAGCTGTTTTTT

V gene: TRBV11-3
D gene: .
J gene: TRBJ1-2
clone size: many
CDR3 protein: CASSSHRRARSKAYGYTF
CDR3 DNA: TGTGCCAGCAGCTCCCACCGGCGGGCCAGGAGCAAAGCCTATGGCTACACCTTC

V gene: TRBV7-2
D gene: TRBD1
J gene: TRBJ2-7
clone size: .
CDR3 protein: CASSSDQGAYEQYF
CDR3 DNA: TGTGCCAGCAGTTCTGACCAGGGGGCGTACGAGCAGTACTTC

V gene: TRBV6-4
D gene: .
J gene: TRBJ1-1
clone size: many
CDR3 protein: CASSVSGTNTEAFF
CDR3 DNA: TGTGCCAGCAGTGTATCCGGGACCAACACTGAAGCTTTCTTT

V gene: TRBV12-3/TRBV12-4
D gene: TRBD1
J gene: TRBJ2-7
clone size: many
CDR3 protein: CASSFRDRGSYEQYF
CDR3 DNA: TGTGCCAGCAGTTTTAGGGACAGGGGCTCCTACGAGCAGTACTTC

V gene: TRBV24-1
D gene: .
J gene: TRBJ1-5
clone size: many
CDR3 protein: CATRGPGNQPQHF
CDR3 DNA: TGTGCCACCAGGGGACCGGGAAATCAGCCCCAGCATTTT

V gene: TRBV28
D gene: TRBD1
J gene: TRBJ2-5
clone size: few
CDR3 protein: CASSLRQGAETQYF
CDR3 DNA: TGTGCCAGCAGTTTGCGTCAGGGGGCGGAGACCCAGTACTTC

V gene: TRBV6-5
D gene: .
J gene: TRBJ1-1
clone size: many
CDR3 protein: CASRGSNTEAFF
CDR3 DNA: TGTGCCAGCAGAGGATCGAACACTGAAGCTTTCTTT

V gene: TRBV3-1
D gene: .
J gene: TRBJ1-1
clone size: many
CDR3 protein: CASSQKGRSGTEAFF
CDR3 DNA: TGTGCCAGCAGCCAAAAGGGCCGTTCGGGCACTGAAGCTTTCTTT

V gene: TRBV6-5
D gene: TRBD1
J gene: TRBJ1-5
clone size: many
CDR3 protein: CASQGASNQPQHF
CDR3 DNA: TGTGCCAGCCAGGGGGCGAGCAATCAGCCCCAGCATTTT